The 13 T cell receptor beta chains below all came from one sample that was sequenced in a study of T cell responses to AZD1222 COVID-19 vaccine. Measured with immunoSEQ multiplex PCR; TCRdb has only the in-frame clones, and not every one. The sample shows 250,000 to 300,000 clones, 94% of them seen only once. The specimen comprised peripheral blood, sampled 28 days after the second AZD1222 dose. Source of these receptors: an adult who received the AZD1222 COVID-19 vaccine.

This chain links TRBV28 with TRBJ2-7; D gene unclear. This CDR3 has 16 residues. V was pared by 2 bases and J by 1 base, with 15 bases between. Germline lookup yields CDR1 MDHEN and CDR2 SYDVKM. In nucleotides, the CDR3 is TGTGCCAGCAGTTTACGGCGTAGGGTTGGGTCCTACGAGCAGTACTTC. It is translated as CASSLRRRVGSYEQYF.

The rearrangement links TRBV3-1 (or the pseudogene TRBV3-2) to TRBJ1-6, with D possibly being TRBD1 (5 bases). The CDR3 runs 14 residues. Between the trimmed V and J ends, which lost 1 base and 9 bases, there was a span of 10 bases. The V gene's germline CDR1 is LGHDT and CDR2 YNNKEL (reference sequence). The CDR3 region has the DNA TGTGCCAGCAGCCAAGGGGGGTTGAGTTCACCCCTCCACTTT. Translating gives CASSQGGLSSPLHF.

This clone has a handful of counts. The rearrangement uses TRBV9 and TRBJ1-2; 7 nucleotides align to TRBD1. V was pared by 4 bases and J by 8 bases, with 8 bases of the junction left unmatched. CDR3 length: 13 residues. The germline gives CDR1 SGDLS, CDR2 YYNGEE. The CDR3 DNA reads as TGTGCCAGCAGCTCCCGACAGGGTGGAGGCTACACCTTC. It encodes CASSSRQGGGYTF.

The chain recombines TRBV29-1 with TRBJ1-2; D is unresolved. The V gene lost 4 bases and the J gene lost 3 bases, with 6 bases spanning the gap. The V gene's germline CDR1 is SQVTM and CDR2 ANQGSEA. The CDR3 consists of 11 residues. CDR3 DNA sequence: TGCAGCGTTGCTGAGCACTATGGCTACACCTTC. The encoded protein is CSVAEHYGYTF.

The rearrangement joins TRBV9 to TRBJ2-2, with TRBD2 matching over 8 bases. CDR3 size: 16 residues. The V segment lost 0 bases and the J segment 3 bases; nucleotides outside the gene matches: 4. Germline CDR1 reads SGDLS; CDR2 reads YYNGEE. This chain's CDR3 is CASSVAGGADTGELFF. The CDR3 nucleotides are TGTGCCAGCAGCGTAGCGGGAGGGGCGGACACCGGGGAGCTGTTTTTT.

The rearrangement joins TRBV30 to TRBJ2-7; 7 bases agree with TRBD1. Germline CDR1 is GTSNPN and CDR2 is SVGIG (reference sequence). Losses at the gene ends were 4 bases for V and 3 bases for J; bases not matched to a gene: 12. There are 15 residues in the CDR3. CDR3 region: CAWKATGTAGYEQYF. The CDR3 DNA reads as TGTGCCTGGAAGGCCACCGGGACAGCAGGCTACGAGCAGTACTTC. Supplemented by reference TRBV30 and TRBJ2-7, the full variable domain reads SQTIHQWPATLVQPVGSPLSLECTVEGTSNPNLYWYRQAAGRGLQLLFYSVGIGQISSEVPQNLSASRPQDRQFILSSKKLLLSDSGFYLCAWKATGTAGYEQYFGPGTRLTVT.

The chain joins TRBV10-3 to TRBJ2-3, with 12 bases matching TRBD2. This CDR3 has 17 amino acids. The germline V gene encodes CDR1 ENHRY and CDR2 SYGVKD. The ends lost 3 bases at V and 6 bases at J; junction bases unmatched: 10. CDR3 in DNA: TGTGCCATCAGTGATTCTAGCGGGAGGGCCGCGTCCGATACGCAGTATTTT. The encoded protein is CAISDSSGRAASDTQYF.

The chain employs TRBV28 and TRBJ1-2, with D possibly matching TRBD1 (5 bases). This CDR3 is built from 14 residues. Germline V CDR1 and CDR2: MDHEN, SYDVKM. V shed 4 bases and J shed 6 bases, with 15 bases lying between them. CDR3 DNA: TGTGCCAGCAGTTCCGGACATCGATCCCATGGCTACACCTTC. This translates into CASSSGHRSHGYTF.

The chain uses TRBV28 and TRBJ2-7; unclear D gene. This CDR3 spans 14 amino acids. Trimming removed 6 bases at V and 6 bases at J, with 18 bases between. Looked up from germline, CDR1 is MDHEN and CDR2 is SYDVKM. The CDR3 here is CASSTPSWVVEQYF. The CDR3, as DNA: TGTGCCAGCAGCACCCCATCGTGGGTGGTCGAGCAGTACTTC.

The chain recombines TRBV5-4 with TRBJ2-7; D gene unclear. The germline V and J ends were trimmed by 0 bases and 7 bases, with 11 bases remaining between them. In germline, CDR1 is SGHNT, CDR2 YYREEE (reference sequence). This CDR3 region has 13 residues. CDR3 nucleotide sequence: TGTGCCAGCAGCTTGGAATGGGCTGGAGAGCAGTACTTC. It yields the protein CASSLEWAGEQYF.

The J gene is TRBJ2-3, the V gene TRBV28; 13 positions agree with TRBD2. CDR3 length equals 17 residues. Per germline, CDR1 MDHEN and CDR2 SYDVKM. With 5 bases clipped from V and 3 bases from J, the junction kept 8 bases outside the gene matches. The CDR3 region is CASSQLLAGGITDTQYF. Written as DNA, the CDR3 is TGTGCCAGCAGTCAACTACTAGCGGGGGGGATAACAGATACGCAGTATTTT.

The chain couples TRBV28 to TRBJ1-5; D not resolved. This CDR3 region has 15 residues. Germline loops: CDR1 MDHEN, CDR2 SYDVKM. The V end lost 3 bases, the J end lost 1 base, and 10 bases lay between the germline ends. In nucleotides, the CDR3 is TGTGCCAGCAGTTTGACCCTTGGGAGCAATCAGCCCCAGCATTTT. As protein: CASSLTLGSNQPQHF.

This clone was counted a single time. Written as DNA, the CDR3 is TGTGCCAGCAGCCCCGGGACCGGTTTTGGGCAGTATTTT. This translates into CASSPGTGFGQYF. V gene TRBV7-6 combines with J gene TRBJ2-3, with D perhaps assigned TRBD1 or TRBD2 (5 bases each). The V end lost 5 bases, the J end lost 11 bases, and 17 bases lay between the germline ends. The CDR3 spans 13 residues. The germline V gene has CDR1 SGHVS and CDR2 FNYEAQ.